Listed here are 31 T cell receptor beta chains from one sample, sequenced in a study of blood T cell repertoires in COVID-19. TCRdb's copy holds only in-frame clones and misses some; the assay was immunoSEQ multiplex PCR. The sample includes 200,000 to 250,000 clones, about 90% seen only once; the top ten take 5.5% to 8%. The sample consisted of peripheral blood. The receptors derive from a man aged 60 to 69 with acute or convalescent COVID-19.

J is TRBJ2-2 and V is TRBV27; TRBD2 agrees at 9 bases. Germline V gene sequence: CDR1 MNHEY, CDR2 SMNVEV (reference sequence). The CDR3 extends over 16 amino acids. J lost 3 bases, V lost 5 bases, and 7 bases had no gene match. The CDR3: CASSLIAGVYTGELFF. The DNA for the CDR3 is TGTGCCAGCAGTCTCATAGCGGGAGTCTACACCGGGGAGCTGTTTTTT.

J is TRBJ2-7 and V is TRBV2; TRBD2 matches 10 bases. The V gene's germline CDR1 is SNHLY and CDR2 FYNNEI. The V gene end was trimmed by 7 bases and the J gene end by 0 bases; junction bases not matched to a gene: 21. The CDR3 has 20 residues. The CDR3 protein is CASTEGYSLTSGPSSYEQYF. CDR3 sequence (DNA): TGTGCCAGCACCGAGGGGTACAGCTTGACTAGCGGGCCTAGCTCCTACGAGCAGTACTTC.

The chain carries TRBV3-1 (or the pseudogene TRBV3-2) and TRBJ2-2; D call uncertain. This CDR3 is 14 amino acids long. Deletions cut 3 bases from V and 3 bases from J, with 8 bases between. Germline V gives CDR1 LGHDT, CDR2 YNNKEL (reference sequence). The CDR3 protein is CASSQGAYTGELFF. CDR3 sequence (DNA): TGTGCCAGCAGCCAGGGCGCGTACACCGGGGAGCTGTTTTTT.

The chain carries TRBV25-1 and TRBJ2-7; 8 nucleotides match TRBD1. V was pared by 4 bases and J by 1 base, with 6 bases of the junction left unmatched. The V gene's germline CDR1 is MGHDK and CDR2 SYGVNS. The CDR3 extends over 15 amino acids. CDR3 sequence (DNA): TGTGCCAGCAGTGCTTTAAACAGGGGGTCCTACGAGCAGTACTTC. Its translation is CASSALNRGSYEQYF.

The rearrangement uses TRBV27 and TRBJ2-7; 9 bases line up with TRBD1. The CDR3 runs to 19 residues. Germline V CDR1 and CDR2: MNHEY, SMNVEV (reference sequence). Trimming cost V 4 bases and J 6 bases; bases outside gene matches: 22. Here the CDR3 DNA reads TGTGCCAGCAGTTCCTACCAGGGTACCGCCTTTAGGACAGGGGCCGAGCAGTACTTC. Protein: CASSSYQGTAFRTGAEQYF.

This sequence joins TRBV4-1 and TRBJ1-6; D remains ambiguous. The CDR3 totals 18 residues. Trimming left V 2 bases short and J 0 bases short, with 14 bases between. Germline CDR1 and CDR2: MGHRA and YSYEKL. The CDR3 region is CASSQMSMTSSYNSPLHF. The DNA for the CDR3 is TGCGCCAGCAGCCAAATGAGCATGACTAGCTCCTATAATTCACCCCTCCACTTT.

V and J are TRBV19 and TRBJ2-7; weak D call: TRBD1 (6 bases). This CDR3 region has 14 residues. Germline loops: CDR1 LNHDA, CDR2 SQIVND (reference sequence). The V end was cut by 6 bases, the J end by 2 bases, with 14 bases between. Written as DNA, the CDR3 is TGTGCCAGTAGCCCCCAACAGGGCCCCTACGAGCAGTACTTC. Amino acids: CASSPQQGPYEQYF.

The chain joins TRBV5-6 to TRBJ1-1; D gene uncertain. Germline V gene sequence: CDR1 SGHDT, CDR2 YYEEEE. This CDR3 region has 15 residues. V was cut by 1 base and J by 5 bases, with 15 bases left in between. CDR3 in amino acids: CASSLLPRGWTEAFF. In DNA, the CDR3 is TGTGCCAGCAGCTTGCTACCCCGCGGTTGGACTGAAGCTTTCTTT.

The chain recombines TRBV4-3 with TRBJ2-7, with a possible D match to TRBD1 (5 bases). The germline V gene has CDR1 LGHNA and CDR2 YSLEER. The CDR3 consists of 15 residues. V was pared by 1 base and J by 3 bases, with 13 bases between. The CDR3 DNA sequence: TGCGCCAGCAGCCAAGCATTCGGTAGGGGCTACGAGCAGTACTTC. Translated: CASSQAFGRGYEQYF.

The chain uses TRBV29-1 and TRBJ2-5, with 8 nucleotides matching TRBD1. CDR1 is SQVTM and CDR2 is ANQGSEA in the germline V gene. This CDR3 comprises 15 residues. Trimming took 1 base from V and 5 from J; bases not matched to a gene: 9. Written as DNA, the CDR3 is TGCAGCGTTGAAGGACAGGGGATGGGAATGGAGACCCAGTACTTC. It codes for CSVEGQGMGMETQYF. The full variable domain, rest sourced from reference TRBV29-1 and TRBJ2-5, is SAVISQKPSRDICQRGTSLTIQCQVDSQVTMMFWYRQQPGQSLTLIATANQGSEATYESGFVIDKFPISRPNLTFSTLTVSNMSPEDSSIYLCSVEGQGMGMETQYFGPGTRLLVL.

The gene calls are TRBV5-4 and TRBJ2-7; 9 bases align to TRBD2. The germline V gene has CDR1 SGHNT and CDR2 YYREEE (reference sequence). The CDR3 covers 14 residues. Trimming removed 3 bases from V and 6 bases from J; junction bases left unmatched: 7. In DNA form, the CDR3 reads TGTGCCAGCAGCTGGACCGGGACTAGCACCGAGCAGTACTTC. Translation: CASSWTGTSTEQYF.

The chain is built from TRBV5-4 and TRBJ2-7, with 9 bases matching TRBD1. Germline V lookup: CDR1 SGHNT, CDR2 YYREEE (reference sequence). V was pared by 5 bases and J by 3 bases, with 9 bases of the junction left unmatched. CDR3 length equals 15 residues. DNA for the CDR3: TGTGCCAGCAGGGAAGACAGGGGGGAAGTCTACGAGCAGTACTTC. Translation: CASREDRGEVYEQYF.

This chain joins TRBV24-1 and TRBJ2-1; 10 positions match TRBD1. Germline trimming cut 3 bases from V and 9 bases from J; bases unmatched to any gene: 7. Germline V gene data show CDR1 as KGHDR and CDR2 as SFDVKD. The CDR3 loop spans 15 amino acids. CDR3 sequence reads: CATSDPGTGVGEQFF. In DNA form, the CDR3 reads TGTGCCACCAGTGATCCTGGGACAGGGGTGGGTGAGCAGTTCTTC.

The V call is TRBV14, the J call TRBJ2-2; TRBD1 might be the D (6 bases). CDR3 length: 15 amino acids. V lost 3 bases, J lost 3 bases, and 11 bases lay in between. Germline V gene lookup returns CDR1 SGHDN and CDR2 FVKESK. The CDR3 nucleotides are TGTGCCAGCAGCCAGCGACAGGCCGACACCGGGGAGCTGTTTTTT. Encoded protein: CASSQRQADTGELFF.

This clone was detected a few times. The chain links TRBV24-1 to TRBJ2-7; 7 bases are shared with TRBD1. Germline V gene sequence: CDR1 KGHDR, CDR2 SFDVKD. Trimming cost V 3 bases and J 9 bases; bases outside gene matches: 10. This CDR3 contains 14 residues. The CDR3 sequence: CATSDLKQGLRQYF. DNA for the CDR3: TGTGCCACCAGTGATCTAAAACAGGGGTTGCGGCAGTACTTC.

This chain joins TRBV28 and TRBJ2-5, with 7 bases matching TRBD1. This CDR3 comprises 16 residues. With V trimmed by 6 bases and J by 5 bases, 15 bases remained unmatched. Germline CDR1 MDHEN, CDR2 SYDVKM. In DNA, the CDR3 is TGTGCCAGCAGCCTTTCCCTTGGACAGGTTGTGGAGACCCAGTACTTC. Translation: CASSLSLGQVVETQYF.

The rearrangement links TRBV7-8 to TRBJ2-1; the match to TRBD2 covers 9 bases. In germline, CDR1 is SGHVS, CDR2 FQNEAQ. The CDR3 contains 14 residues. The J segment lost 5 bases and the V segment lost 7 bases, leaving 6 bases of the junction unmatched. CDR3 region: CASTYSGGHNEQFF. The CDR3, as DNA: TGTGCCAGCACTTATAGCGGGGGTCACAATGAGCAGTTCTTC.

This clone was found once. This chain connects TRBV28 to TRBJ2-1, with 9 bases matching TRBD1. Germline V gene sequence: CDR1 MDHEN, CDR2 SYDVKM. J lost 7 bases, V lost 3 bases, and 13 bases had no gene match. The CDR3 spans 17 residues. The CDR3 DNA follows: TGTGCCAGCAGTTTCCACAGGGGGCGTGTGGGGGCGAATGAGCAGTTCTTC. As protein: CASSFHRGRVGANEQFF. Supplemented by reference TRBV28 and TRBJ2-1, the full variable domain reads DVKVTQSSRYLVKRTGEKVFLECVQDMDHENMFWYRQDPGLGLRLIYFSYDVKMKEKGDIPEGYSVSREKKERFSLILESASTNQTSMYLCASSFHRGRVGANEQFFGPGTRLTVL.

This clone has just a few counts. One end of the junction fails to match germline, which may point to a read error. The genes are TRBV7-9 and TRBJ1-3, with TRBD1 matching over 7 bases. CDR1 is SEHNR, CDR2 FQNEAQ, per germline (reference sequence). There are 12 residues in the CDR3. The CDR3 sequence is CASSLLRGPPDF. DNA of the CDR3: TGTGCCAGCAGCTTATTAAGGGGGCCGCCAGATTTT.

This chain uses TRBV10-3 with TRBJ2-5; 9 nucleotides line up with TRBD1. Germline lookup yields CDR1 ENHRY and CDR2 SYGVKD. CDR3 length equals 13 residues. J gave up 2 bases and V 8 bases, and 3 bases lay outside the gene matches. In nucleotides, the CDR3 is TGTGCCATCGGGGACAGGGCTCAAGAGACCCAGTACTTC. Translated, it gives CAIGDRAQETQYF.

The chain recombines TRBV7-9 with TRBJ2-7; a weak D match, TRBD2 (6 bases). The V gene's germline CDR1 is SEHNR and CDR2 FQNEAQ (reference sequence). The CDR3 has 15 amino acids. The V gene lost 5 bases and the J gene lost 2 bases, with 16 bases spanning the gap. The CDR3 nucleotides are TGTGCCAGCAGCCCCGGGCTAGCGAGTACCTACGAGCAGTACTTC. It codes for CASSPGLASTYEQYF.

Concerning this clone: Other nucleotide sequences from this sample produce the same CDR3. V usage is TRBV5-1 and J usage is TRBJ1-3; tentatively, D is TRBD1 (5 bases). CDR1 SGHRS and CDR2 YFSETQ come from the germline V gene. The CDR3 contains 14 residues. V was pared by 0 bases and J by 4 bases, with 8 bases between. The CDR3 is CASSLAGIGNTIYF. The CDR3 DNA sequence: TGCGCCAGCAGCTTGGCAGGGATAGGAAACACCATATATTTT.

This clone was recorded a few times. The V and J genes are TRBV2 and TRBJ2-5; TRBD2 might be the D (6 bases). V was trimmed by 5 bases and J by 6 bases, leaving 16 bases between them. The CDR3 spans 14 residues. Germline lookup yields CDR1 SNHLY and CDR2 FYNNEI. CDR3 nucleotide sequence: TGTGCCAGCAGTTCCCTCGGGAGAGGGCAGACCCAGTACTTC. Amino acids: CASSSLGRGQTQYF.

This rearrangement joins TRBV5-1 to TRBJ2-1, with 11 nucleotides matching TRBD2. Trimming cost V 4 bases and J 4 bases; bases outside gene matches: 4. The germline V gene has CDR1 SGHRS and CDR2 YFSETQ. This CDR3 is 15 amino acids long. The CDR3 sequence: CASSLTSGTYNEQFF. The DNA for the CDR3 is TGCGCCAGCAGCCTGACTAGCGGGACTTACAATGAGCAGTTCTTC.

This chain uses TRBV3-1 (or the pseudogene TRBV3-2) with TRBJ2-5; D is perhaps TRBD2 (5 bases). V lost 4 bases to trimming and J lost 7 bases, with 22 bases between them. Germline-derived CDR1 and CDR2 are LGHDT and YNNKEL (reference sequence). This CDR3 contains 16 residues. The CDR3 protein is CASSRAGTDGVGTQYF. CDR3 nucleotide sequence: TGTGCCAGCAGCCGGGCGGGTACGGACGGGGTTGGGACCCAGTACTTC.

Remarks on this clone: Other DNA sequences from this sample encode an identical CDR3 as well. The gene calls are TRBV5-4 and TRBJ1-1; possibly TRBD1 for D (5 bases). CDR1 is SGHNT, CDR2 YYREEE, per germline (reference sequence). The CDR3 contains 14 residues. V lost 2 bases to trimming and J lost 1 base, with 9 bases between them. The chain's CDR3 is CASSFGGGNTEAFF. In DNA, the CDR3 is TGTGCCAGCAGCTTTGGGGGAGGGAACACTGAAGCTTTCTTT.

This clone was found once. J is TRBJ2-5 and V is TRBV27; D might be TRBD1 (6 bases). V lost 5 bases to trimming and J lost 4 bases, with 17 bases between them. Per germline, CDR1 MNHEY and CDR2 SMNVEV (reference sequence). The CDR3 runs 15 residues. Here the CDR3 reads CASSTLQGAPETQYF. CDR3 DNA: TGTGCCAGCAGTACTCTACAGGGCGCTCCAGAGACCCAGTACTTC.

The chain has TRBV4-2 and TRBJ1-2; D gene ambiguous. The CDR3 runs 16 residues. V dropped 1 base and J dropped 5 bases, with 17 bases sitting between them. The germline CDR1 and CDR2 sequences are LGHNA and YNFKEQ. The CDR3 spells CASSQVSFQGEYGYTF. The DNA of the CDR3 is TGTGCCAGCAGCCAAGTATCCTTCCAAGGAGAGTATGGCTACACCTTC.

The chain links TRBV27 to TRBJ2-1; D gene uncertain. Germline CDR1 is MNHEY and CDR2 is SMNVEV (reference sequence). This CDR3 region has 14 residues. V shed 5 bases and J shed 7 bases, with 15 bases lying between them. The CDR3 protein is CASSLRGPVNEQFF. In DNA form, the CDR3 reads TGTGCCAGCAGTCTACGAGGCCCCGTTAATGAGCAGTTCTTC.

This chain links TRBV28 with TRBJ2-7, with 7 nucleotides matching TRBD2. This CDR3 has 14 residues. V was clipped by 5 bases and J by 5 bases; unmatched bases: 9. CDR1 is MDHEN, CDR2 SYDVKM, per germline. CDR3 DNA: TGTGCCAGCAGTCCCTGGGGGGGGGTAAACGAGCAGTACTTC. Translation gives CASSPWGGVNEQYF.

The rearrangement joins TRBV21-1 to TRBJ1-4; TRBD1, the table's D call, was not compared with the DNA. TRBV21-1 is given as a pseudogene. The CDR3 covers 18 residues. Here the CDR3 reads CASLISGTDSESNEKLFF. In DNA, the CDR3 is TGTGCCAGCCTTATATCCGGGACAGACTCGGAGTCTAATGAAAAACTGTTTTTT.